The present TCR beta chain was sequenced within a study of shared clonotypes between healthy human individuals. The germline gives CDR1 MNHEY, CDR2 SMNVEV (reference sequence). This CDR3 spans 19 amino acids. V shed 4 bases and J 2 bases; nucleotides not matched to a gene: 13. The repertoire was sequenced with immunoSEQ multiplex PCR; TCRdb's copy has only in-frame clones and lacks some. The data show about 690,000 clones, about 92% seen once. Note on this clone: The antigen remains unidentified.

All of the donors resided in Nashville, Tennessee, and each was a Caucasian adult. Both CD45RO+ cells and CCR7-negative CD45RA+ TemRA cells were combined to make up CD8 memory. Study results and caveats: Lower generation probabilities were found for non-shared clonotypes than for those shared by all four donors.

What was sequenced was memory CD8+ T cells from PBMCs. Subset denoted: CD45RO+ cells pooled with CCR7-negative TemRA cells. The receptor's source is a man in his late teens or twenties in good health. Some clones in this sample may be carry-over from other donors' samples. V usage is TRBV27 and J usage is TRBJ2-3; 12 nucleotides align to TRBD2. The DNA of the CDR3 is TGTGCCAGCAGTTCACCGTACGGACTAGCGGGACAGCCCACAGATACGCAGTATTTT. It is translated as CASSSPYGLAGQPTDTQYF.